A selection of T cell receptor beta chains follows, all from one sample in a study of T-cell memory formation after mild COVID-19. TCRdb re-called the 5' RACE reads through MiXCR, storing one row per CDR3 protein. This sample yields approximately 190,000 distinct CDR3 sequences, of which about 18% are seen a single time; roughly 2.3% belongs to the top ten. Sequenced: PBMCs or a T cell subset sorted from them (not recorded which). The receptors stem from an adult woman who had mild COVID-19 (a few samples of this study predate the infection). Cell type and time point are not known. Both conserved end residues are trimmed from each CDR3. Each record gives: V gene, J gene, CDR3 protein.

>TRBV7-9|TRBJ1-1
ASSSRPGEWNTEAF
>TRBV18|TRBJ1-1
ASSPHPPQTTEAF
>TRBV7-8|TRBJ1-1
ASSLVQMNTEAF
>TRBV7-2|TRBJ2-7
ASSRDLPYEQY
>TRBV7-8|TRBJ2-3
ASSLDKTGRWGY
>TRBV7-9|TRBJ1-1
ASSLYGVWDSVNTEAF
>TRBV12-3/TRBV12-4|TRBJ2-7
ASSSRDFRSYEQY
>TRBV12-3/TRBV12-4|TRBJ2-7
ASSLHRGKGEQY
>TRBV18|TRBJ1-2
ASSPTLDNYGYT
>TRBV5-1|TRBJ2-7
ASSLNSGAYEQY